A single sample is the source of the 23 T cell receptor beta chains below, sequenced in a study of T cell responses to AZD1222 COVID-19 vaccine. Here immunoSEQ multiplex PCR was the method, and the copy in TCRdb shows in-frame clones only, minus some. The sample lists some 87,000 clones, approximately 90% occurring once. Specimen: peripheral blood, collected on day 0 of AZD1222 vaccination. The receptors come from an adult in good health.

The V call is TRBV7-9, the J call TRBJ2-1; 7 nucleotides line up with TRBD2. This CDR3 is built from 16 residues. V lost 4 bases, J lost 0 bases, and 6 bases stayed unmatched. Germline V gene sequence: CDR1 SEHNR, CDR2 FQNEAQ (reference sequence). CDR3 nucleotide sequence: TGTGCCAGCAGCTCGTCTAGCGGCTTCTCCTACAATGAGCAGTTCTTC. Protein product: CASSSSSGFSYNEQFF.

The V and J genes are TRBV20-1 and TRBJ2-1; D is undetermined. V was cut by 5 bases and J by 4 bases, with 6 bases left in between. This CDR3 contains 11 residues. Germline loops: CDR1 DFQATT, CDR2 SNEGSKA (reference sequence). CDR3 coding DNA: TGCAGTGCTCGTTTATACAATGAGCAGTTCTTC. Translating it yields CSARLYNEQFF.

This clone has a handful of counts. The chain is built from TRBV11-1 and TRBJ1-1, with 7 bases aligning to TRBD1. The CDR3 contains 14 residues. CDR1 SGHAT and CDR2 FQDESV come from the germline V gene (reference sequence). Losses at the gene ends were 4 bases for V and 7 bases for J; bases not matched to a gene: 9. CDR3: CASSSGTVWDEAFF. DNA of the CDR3: TGTGCCAGCAGCTCCGGGACAGTTTGGGATGAAGCTTTCTTT.

The chain recombines TRBV28 with TRBJ1-6; a possible D gene is TRBD1 (5 bases). Per the germline V gene, CDR1 is MDHEN and CDR2 is SYDVKM. The CDR3 sequence is 14 residues long. V lost 3 bases to trimming and J lost 7 bases, with 10 bases between them. The CDR3 DNA reads TGTGCCAGCAGTTTGAGACAGCACAATTCACCCCTCCACTTT. This encodes CASSLRQHNSPLHF.

This chain uses TRBV19 with TRBJ2-1, with 14 bases fitting TRBD2. The CDR3 has 15 residues. Trimming took 7 bases from V and 8 from J; bases not matched to a gene: 7. The germline V gene encodes CDR1 LNHDA and CDR2 SQIVND (reference sequence). This chain's CDR3 is CASTKGLAGVYEQFF. In nucleotides, the CDR3 is TGTGCCAGTACGAAGGGACTAGCGGGAGTTTATGAGCAGTTCTTC.

V gene TRBV4-3 combines with J gene TRBJ1-4; 9 bases are shared with TRBD1. The germline V gene encodes CDR1 LGHNA and CDR2 YSLEER. V lost 9 bases, J lost 7 bases, and 6 bases stayed unmatched. The CDR3 consists of 13 residues. The CDR3 reads CASTDRGSEKLFF. In DNA form, the CDR3 reads TGCGCCAGTACGGACAGGGGAAGTGAAAAACTGTTTTTT.

The chain joins TRBV11-2 to TRBJ2-7; TRBD2 matches at 7 bases. After removal of 1 base from V and 2 bases from J, the junction contained 5 bases not matched to a gene. The germline V gene has CDR1 SGHAT and CDR2 FQNNGV. The CDR3 runs 15 residues. The CDR3 protein is CASSLARESTYEQYF. As DNA, the CDR3 is TGTGCCAGCAGCTTAGCGCGGGAGAGCACCTACGAGCAGTACTTC.

This clone was observed a single time. The CDR3 is CASSLGDSYNEQFF. The CDR3 DNA reads TGTGCCAGCAGCTTAGGGGACTCCTACAATGAGCAGTTCTTC. The chain couples TRBV11-2 to TRBJ2-1; D remains ambiguous. Germline lookup yields CDR1 SGHAT and CDR2 FQNNGV. The length of the CDR3 is 14 residues. V lost 1 base, J lost 0 bases, and 4 bases lay in between. The full variable domain, in which reference TRBV11-2 and TRBJ2-1 provide the parts outside the CDR3, is EAGVAQSPRYKIIEKRQSVAFWCNPISGHATLYWYQQILGQGPKLLIQFQNNGVVDDSQLPKDRFSAERLKGVDSTLKIQPAKLEDSAVYLCASSLGDSYNEQFFGPGTRLTVL.

The chain carries TRBV6-6 and TRBJ2-5, with D tentatively TRBD1 (6 bases). The germline V and J ends were trimmed by 2 bases and 1 base, with 8 bases remaining between them. Germline CDR1 reads MNHNY; CDR2 reads SVGAGI (reference sequence). This CDR3 contains 14 residues. CDR3 nucleotide sequence: TGTGCCAGCAGTTACAGGGGGTCCCAAGAGACCCAGTACTTC. This gives the protein CASSYRGSQETQYF.

The J gene is TRBJ2-2, the V gene TRBV7-9; a weak D match, TRBD2 (6 bases). CDR1 SEHNR and CDR2 FQNEAQ come from the germline V gene (reference sequence). V lost 4 bases and J 5 bases, leaving 14 bases between the germline ends. The CDR3 totals 15 residues. CDR3 in amino acids: CASSSPGEGTGELFF. The CDR3 DNA follows: TGTGCCAGCAGCTCCCCGGGAGAAGGGACCGGGGAGCTGTTTTTT.

The chain couples TRBV27 to TRBJ2-3; 8 bases are a match to TRBD2. The CDR3 totals 17 residues. J lost 2 bases, V lost 5 bases, and 12 bases had no gene match. CDR1 MNHEY and CDR2 SMNVEV come from the germline V gene (reference sequence). The CDR3 nucleotides are TGTGCCAGCAGTCCGGTCGGGGGGGGCTCCTTCACAGATACGCAGTATTTT. It specifies CASSPVGGGSFTDTQYF.

The rearrangement uses TRBV5-1 and TRBJ1-4; possibly TRBD1 for D (5 bases). Trimming shortened V by 0 bases and J by 3 bases, and 9 bases separated the two germline ends. CDR1 is SGHRS and CDR2 is YFSETQ in the germline V gene. This CDR3 comprises 15 residues. The CDR3 is CASSLGGSANEKLFF. CDR3 sequence (DNA): TGCGCCAGCAGCTTGGGGGGGAGCGCTAATGAAAAACTGTTTTTT. Combining the CDR3 with reference TRBV5-1 and TRBJ1-4 gives the whole variable domain KAGVTQTPRYLIKTRGQQVTLSCSPISGHRSVSWYQQTPGQGLQFLFEYFSETQRNKGNFPGRFSGRQFSNSRSEMNVSTLELGDSALYLCASSLGGSANEKLFFGSGTQLSVL.

The genes are TRBV9 and TRBJ2-3; 9 nucleotides agree with TRBD2. The CDR3 has 15 residues. Germline V gene lookup returns CDR1 SGDLS and CDR2 YYNGEE. Trimming took 4 bases from V and 4 from J; bases not matched to a gene: 7. CDR3 amino acids: CASSISGRPADTQYF. CDR3 in DNA: TGTGCCAGCAGCATTAGCGGGAGACCAGCAGATACGCAGTATTTT.

The gene calls are TRBV3-1 (or the pseudogene TRBV3-2) and TRBJ2-1; D not certain. Germline CDR1 reads LGHDT; CDR2 reads YNNKEL (reference sequence). This CDR3 region has 16 residues. Trimming left V 0 bases short and J 10 bases short, with 19 bases between. DNA for the CDR3: TGTGCCAGCAGCCAAGATTCTCTGTCACCCATCGGGGAGCAGTTCTTC. Translating gives CASSQDSLSPIGEQFF.

J is TRBJ2-7 and V is TRBV29-1, with 10 nucleotides matching TRBD1. CDR1 and CDR2 (germline): SQVTM, ANQGSEA. The CDR3 runs to 16 residues. V lost 2 bases to trimming and J lost 2 bases; unmatched junction nucleotides: 9. The CDR3, as DNA: TGCAGCGTTGAAAGGGACAGGGGCGACTTTACCTACGAGCAGTACTTC. Residues: CSVERDRGDFTYEQYF.

The genes are TRBV28 and TRBJ1-2; unclear D gene. Germline V gene data show CDR1 as MDHEN and CDR2 as SYDVKM. The CDR3 contains 10 residues. The V end was cut by 7 bases, the J end by 4 bases, with 4 bases between. The DNA of the CDR3 is TGTGCCAGCAAAGGCTATGGCTACACCTTC. Translation gives CASKGYGYTF.

The J gene is TRBJ1-2, the V gene TRBV4-3; the D is unclear. Trimming took 1 base from V and 9 from J, leaving 12 bases between them. The CDR3 sequence is 13 residues long. The germline V gene has CDR1 LGHNA and CDR2 YSLEER. The CDR3 loop reads CASSQGLWVSYTF. CDR3 in DNA: TGCGCCAGCAGCCAAGGTCTCTGGGTTAGCTACACCTTC.

V and J are TRBV7-2 and TRBJ2-3, with 8 nucleotides matching TRBD1. V was clipped by 5 bases and J by 0 bases; unmatched bases: 7. This CDR3 is 16 amino acids long. CDR1 SGHTA and CDR2 FQGNSA come from the germline V gene. CDR3 residues: CASSKIDRGSTDTQYF. The CDR3 region has the DNA TGTGCCAGCAGCAAAATAGACAGGGGTAGCACAGATACGCAGTATTTT.

The V and J genes are TRBV7-2 and TRBJ2-5; 14 nucleotides match TRBD2. The CDR3 has 18 amino acids. The V segment lost 8 bases and the J segment 4 bases; nucleotides outside the gene matches: 15. The germline V gene encodes CDR1 SGHTA and CDR2 FQGNSA. As DNA, the CDR3 is TGTGCCAGCGGCCCCGGGACTAGCGGGAGAAGGAGAGGAGAGACCCAGTACTTC. It translates to CASGPGTSGRRRGETQYF. The variable domain in full, with the rest retrieved from reference TRBV7-2 and TRBJ2-5, is GAGVSQSPSNKVTEKGKDVELRCDPISGHTALYWYRQSLGQGLEFLIYFQGNSAPDKSGLPSDRFSAERTGGSVSTLTIQRTQQEDSAVYLCASGPGTSGRRRGETQYFGPGTRLLVL.

The gene calls are TRBV11-1 and TRBJ2-5, with TRBD1 identical over 9 bases. Trimming took 5 bases from V and 1 from J; bases not matched to a gene: 2. CDR3 size: 14 residues. Germline CDR1 reads SGHAT; CDR2 reads FQDESV (reference sequence). CDR3: CASSRGQGQETQYF. DNA of the CDR3: TGTGCCAGCAGCCGGGGACAGGGCCAAGAGACCCAGTACTTC.

The V call is TRBV9, the J call TRBJ2-4, with 11 bases aligning to TRBD2. Per germline, CDR1 SGDLS and CDR2 YYNGEE. V shed 0 bases and J 0 bases; nucleotides not matched to a gene: 2. CDR3 length: 17 amino acids. CDR3 amino acids: CASSVGTSGLAKNIQYF. CDR3 nucleotide sequence: TGTGCCAGCAGCGTAGGGACTAGCGGGTTAGCCAAAAACATTCAGTACTTC. Complete variable domain (other parts from reference TRBV9 and TRBJ2-4): DSGVTQTPKHLITATGQRVTLRCSPRSGDLSVYWYQQSLDQGLQFLIQYYNGEERAKGNILERFSAQQFPDLHSELNLSSLELGDSALYFCASSVGTSGLAKNIQYFGAGTRLSVL.

The chain employs TRBV28 and TRBJ1-4; D gene uncertain. Germline values: CDR1 MDHEN, CDR2 SYDVKM. The CDR3 has 14 residues. V was trimmed by 4 bases and J by 7 bases, leaving 13 bases between them. In DNA, the CDR3 is TGTGCCAGCAGTTCACCCCTATCGGGTGAAAAACTGTTTTTT. Translating it yields CASSSPLSGEKLFF.

V usage is TRBV7-2 and J usage is TRBJ2-3; D is ambiguous. The germline gives CDR1 SGHTA, CDR2 FQGNSA. The CDR3 runs 13 residues. V shed 3 bases and J shed 4 bases, with 8 bases lying between them. The CDR3 spells CASSFSRSDTQYF. In nucleotides, the CDR3 is TGTGCCAGCAGCTTCTCTAGGTCAGATACGCAGTATTTT. Based on the CDR3 plus reference TRBV7-2 and TRBJ2-3, the full variable domain is GAGVSQSPSNKVTEKGKDVELRCDPISGHTALYWYRQSLGQGLEFLIYFQGNSAPDKSGLPSDRFSAERTGGSVSTLTIQRTQQEDSAVYLCASSFSRSDTQYFGPGTRLTVL.